This TCR beta chain was sequenced in a study of human T cells and chemical hapten exposure. In this sample, this clonotype turned up many times. Time point: pre-sensitization, week 0. As for treatment: therapeutic diphenylcyclopropenone sensitization with weekly scalp DPC. One entry per CDR3 protein, called by TCRdb with MiXCR from the RACE reads. The sample records about 290,000 distinct CDR3 sequences, around 7.3% being singletons. V lost 4 bases, J lost 2 bases, and 3 bases stayed unmatched. This CDR3 has 15 amino acids. The TCR was taken from a man younger than 35 with alopecia areata. Some clones in this sample may be carry-over from other donors' samples. The V gene is TRBV12-3 or TRBV12-4, the J gene TRBJ1-5; 9 positions agree with TRBD1. The input for sequencing was whole blood, taken in connection with sensitization to the hapten diphenylcyclopropenone (DPC). CDR3: CASSSQGAGNQPQHF. The CDR3 nucleotides are TGTGCCAGCAGTTCACAGGGGGCCGGCAATCAGCCCCAGCATTTT.